Listed below are T cell receptor beta chains from one sample, sequenced in a study of OX40 agonist ivuxolimab in advanced cancers. Assay used: immunoSEQ multiplex PCR; TCRdb lists only in-frame clones, some missing. The sample records 150,000 to 170,000 clones, under 95% being singletons. The source material was CD4+ or CD8+ T cells sorted from blood, sampled in a trial of the OX40 agonist ivuxolimab. These receptors were taken from an adult with an advanced solid tumor such as melanoma, head and neck, liver or kidney cancer. CDR3s include the opening cysteine and the closing phenylalanine or tryptophan. The D gene is left open where the match is weak. The listing skips clone size in some rows; elsewhere it reads once, few, many or a size class.

j_gene	d_gene	abundance	v_gene	CDR3nt	CDR3aa
TRBJ1-2	.	few	TRBV30	TGTGCCTGGAGTCTCACCCGTTCTGGAGGCTACACCTTC	CAWSLTRSGGYTF
TRBJ2-3	TRBD2	.	TRBV28	TGTGCCAGCCCGTTAGGAGAGTGGGGGGGAGATACGCAGTATTTT	CASPLGEWGGDTQYF
TRBJ2-2	TRBD1	.	TRBV5-1	TGCGCCAGCAGCATCGCGTTCAGGGGGCTGGCCGGGGAGCTGTTTTTT	CASSIAFRGLAGELFF
TRBJ1-2	.	.	TRBV6-1	TGTGCCAGCAGTGACGGGGGGAGCTACACCTTC	CASSDGGSYTF
TRBJ2-7	.	once	TRBV19	TGTGCCAGTAGTATGAAGGGGTCCTACGAGCAGTACTTC	CASSMKGSYEQYF
TRBJ1-2	TRBD1	.	TRBV28	TGTGCCAGCAGGACCGCCGGACAGGGCTATGGCTACACCTTC	CASRTAGQGYGYTF
TRBJ1-1	.	.	TRBV27	TGTGCCAGCAGTAGGCAGGGGAGGGAGAACACTGAAGCTTTCTTT	CASSRQGRENTEAFF
TRBJ2-3	.	.	TRBV20-1	TGCAGTGCCCGGACCACAGATACGCAGTATTTT	CSARTTDTQYF
TRBJ2-5	.	.	TRBV7-9	TGTGCCAGCAGCTTATCATGGCAGAAAGAGACCCAGTACTTC	CASSLSWQKETQYF
TRBJ1-4	.	.	TRBV6-5	TGTGCCAGCAGTTACAAACGGGTTATACATGAAAAACTGTTTTTT	CASSYKRVIHEKLFF
TRBJ1-1	.	.	TRBV29-1	TGCAGCGTTGAAGATCCAGGGAGGGGCCCTGAAGCTTTCTTT	CSVEDPGRGPEAFF
TRBJ1-1	.	.	TRBV27	TGTGCCAGCAGTCCAATCCTCGGTTCGGGGGCTTTCTTT	CASSPILGSGAFF
TRBJ2-7	TRBD2	.	TRBV19	TGTGCCAGTAGTACTAGCGGGAGTTCTTATTACGAGCAGTACTTC	CASSTSGSSYYEQYF
TRBJ1-3	TRBD1	.	TRBV5-1	TGCGCCAGCAGCCGGGGACAGGGGGACACCATATATTTT	CASSRGQGDTIYF
TRBJ2-3	.	.	TRBV20-1	TGCAGTGCTAGCGGCCCCGATACGCAGTATTTT	CSASGPDTQYF
TRBJ1-3	.	.	TRBV13	TGTGCCAGCAGCTTATGGGTCGGACAGTTCTCTGGAAACACCATATATTTT	CASSLWVGQFSGNTIYF
TRBJ1-3	.	once	TRBV6-5	TGTGCCAGCAGTTCTGGGAGGTCTGGAAACACCATATATTTT	CASSSGRSGNTIYF
TRBJ1-1	.	.	TRBV6-5	TGTGCCAGCAGTTACACGGTGAACACTGAAGCTTTCTTT	CASSYTVNTEAFF
TRBJ2-1	.	.	TRBV7-2	TGTGCCAGCAGCAAGGCTGCTTACAATGAGCAGTTCTTC	CASSKAAYNEQFF
TRBJ1-3	.	once	TRBV7-2	TGTGCCAGCAGCATCATTAGCCCCTTCTCTGGAAACACCATATATTTT	CASSIISPFSGNTIYF
TRBJ2-3	TRBD2	.	TRBV9	TGTGCCAGCAGCGTAATGTCGGGGGGGTCTAGCACAGATACGCAGTATTTT	CASSVMSGGSSTDTQYF
TRBJ2-3	.	.	TRBV27	TGTGCCAGCAGTCTCTCGGCTAGCACAGATACGCAGTATTTT	CASSLSASTDTQYF
TRBJ1-5	.	.	TRBV28	TGTGCCAGCAGAAATCAAGGGGTTAGCAATCAGCCCCAGCATTTT	CASRNQGVSNQPQHF
TRBJ2-1	TRBD2	.	TRBV19	TGTGCCAGTAGTATAAGGTCTAGCGGCTACCTCTCCTACAATGAGCAGTTCTTC	CASSIRSSGYLSYNEQFF
TRBJ1-1	TRBD1	.	TRBV28	TGTGCCAGCCAAAACCGACAGGGATGGACTGAAGCTTTCTTT	CASQNRQGWTEAFF
TRBJ1-5	.	once	TRBV5-4	TGTGCCAGCAGCGCGACGGTTAGCAATCAGCCCCAGCATTTT	CASSATVSNQPQHF
TRBJ1-1	.	.	TRBV6-5	TGTGCCAGCAGCGGGACCGGGCGAACTGAAGCTTTCTTT	CASSGTGRTEAFF
TRBJ2-7	TRBD2	.	TRBV25-1	TGTGCCAGCAGTGCTGAAGGACTAGCGGGACATTCCTACGAGCAGTACTTC	CASSAEGLAGHSYEQYF
TRBJ1-1	.	.	TRBV5-5	TGTGCCAGCAGCTTTACCGGGGGGAACACTGAAGCTTTCTTT	CASSFTGGNTEAFF
TRBJ1-3	.	once	TRBV7-3	TGTGCCAGCAGCTCAGGGACAAGCTCTGGAAACACCATATATTTT	CASSSGTSSGNTIYF
TRBJ2-2	TRBD1	.	TRBV6-5	TGTGCCAGCAGTTTCGACAGGGCTCACACCGGGGAGCTGTTTTTT	CASSFDRAHTGELFF
TRBJ1-4	.	once	TRBV9	TGTGCCAGCAGCGTAGCCGGGGGCGTAAATAATGAAAAACTGTTTTTT	CASSVAGGVNNEKLFF
TRBJ1-1	TRBD1	.	TRBV2	TGTGCCAGCGCACGGGACAGGGTGGTGGACACTGAAGCTTTCTTT	CASARDRVVDTEAFF
TRBJ2-7	.	.	TRBV10-3	TGTGCCATCAGTGAGTCGAGTGACCCCTACGAGCAGTACTTC	CAISESSDPYEQYF
TRBJ1-1	.	.	TRBV6-5	TGTGCCAGCAGCCCCTCCGGGCACACTGAAGCTTTCTTT	CASSPSGHTEAFF
TRBJ1-2	.	.	TRBV5-4	TGTGCCAGCAGCTTGGACTCGTTGGGCTATGGCTACACCTTC	CASSLDSLGYGYTF
TRBJ2-1	TRBD2	.	TRBV30	TGTGCCTGGACGGGACTAGCGGCCGCTCCGAGCTCCTACAATGAGCAGTTCTTC	CAWTGLAAAPSSYNEQFF
TRBJ2-5	.	.	TRBV9	TGTGCCAGCAGCCCCCGAGAGGTTCGTCAAGAGACCCAGTACTTC	CASSPREVRQETQYF
TRBJ2-1	.	.	TRBV6-4	TGTGCCACAGGGGGGAATGAGCAGTTCTTC	CATGGNEQFF
TRBJ1-6	.	.	TRBV9	TGTGCCAGCAGCGTTAGGGGGGATTCACCCCTCCACTTT	CASSVRGDSPLHF
TRBJ2-3	TRBD2	.	TRBV5-1	TGCGCCAGCAGCGCCGGACTAGCGAGAGCTGTAGATACGCAGTATTTT	CASSAGLARAVDTQYF
TRBJ1-3	.	.	TRBV7-2	TGTGCCAGCAGCACTCCGGGTACTGGAAACACCATATATTTT	CASSTPGTGNTIYF